Listed here are 22 T cell receptor beta chains from one sample, sequenced in a study of neurological immune-mediated disorders. MiXCR, applied by TCRdb to the 5' RACE reads, yields one record per CDR3 protein. The data contain tens of thousands of distinct CDR3 sequences, roughly 13% of them singletons. Time point described: longitudinal time-point 1 (baseline). Specimen: PBMCs. These receptors all come from a female donor with HTLV-1-associated myelopathy (HAM/TSP).

There are many counts of this clonotype. The rearrangement uses TRBV6-5 and TRBJ2-7; no firm D call. Germline-derived CDR1 and CDR2 are MNHEY and SVGAGI. The CDR3 runs 13 residues. The ends were cut back, 2 bases at V and 5 bases at J, with 10 bases in the middle. This chain's CDR3 is CASSYVGWNEQYF. CDR3 DNA: TGTGCCAGCAGTTACGTGGGGTGGAACGAGCAGTACTTC.

This clonotype was seen ten or more times. One end of the junction fails to match germline, which may point to a read error. The J gene is TRBJ2-1, the V gene TRBV15; 7 bases agree with TRBD2. The germline V gene encodes CDR1 LNHNV and CDR2 YYDKDF (reference sequence). The CDR3 is made up of 14 amino acids. Here the CDR3 reads CATSRVAGDNEQFF. The CDR3 DNA reads as TGTGCTACCAGCAGAGTTGCGGGAGACAATGAGCAGTTCTTC.

The V and J genes are TRBV5-1 and TRBJ2-6; no clear D gene. Germline V CDR1 and CDR2: SGHRS, YFSETQ. The CDR3 is made up of 18 amino acids. V lost 0 bases, J lost 0 bases, and 13 bases lay in between. The CDR3 bases are TGCGCCAGCAGCTTGGAACCCTTAGATGTCTCTGGGGCCAACGTCCTGACTTTC. It specifies CASSLEPLDVSGANVLTF.

This clonotype was counted at least ten times. The rearrangement joins TRBV10-3 to TRBJ2-1; 10 bases match TRBD1. Germline V lookup: CDR1 ENHRY, CDR2 SYGVKD. The CDR3 length is 14 residues. J was trimmed by 2 bases and V by 7 bases; bases with no gene match: 2. CDR3: CAIMGQGTYNEQFF. The CDR3 DNA reads TGTGCCATCATGGGACAGGGGACCTACAATGAGCAGTTCTTC.

This clonotype was seen ten or more times. The chain couples TRBV5-1 to TRBJ2-7; TRBD2 matches 7 bases. CDR1 and CDR2 from the germline V gene are SGHRS and YFSETQ. The trim removed 4 bases at V and 5 bases at J, leaving 9 bases unmatched. This CDR3 is 14 amino acids long. This CDR3 reads CASSSGLDRHEQYF. The CDR3 bases are TGCGCCAGCAGCAGCGGACTAGATCGCCACGAGCAGTACTTC. The entire variable domain, with the rest obtained from reference TRBV5-1 and TRBJ2-7, is as follows: KAGVTQTPRYLIKTRGQQVTLSCSPISGHRSVSWYQQTPGQGLQFLFEYFSETQRNKGNFPGRFSGRQFSNSRSEMNVSTLELGDSALYLCASSSGLDRHEQYFGPGTRLTVT.

This clonotype was counted ten times or more. The chain links TRBV5-1 to TRBJ2-3; 10 bases are shared with TRBD2. The trim removed 3 bases at V and 4 bases at J, leaving 5 bases unmatched. There are 15 residues in the CDR3. The germline V gene encodes CDR1 SGHRS and CDR2 YFSETQ. The CDR3 region has the DNA TGCGCCAGCAGCTCCGGGACTAGCGATCCAGATACGCAGTATTTT. It encodes CASSSGTSDPDTQYF. The full variable domain, rest sourced from reference TRBV5-1 and TRBJ2-3, is KAGVTQTPRYLIKTRGQQVTLSCSPISGHRSVSWYQQTPGQGLQFLFEYFSETQRNKGNFPGRFSGRQFSNSRSEMNVSTLELGDSALYLCASSSGTSDPDTQYFGPGTRLTVL.

This clonotype came up many times. V gene TRBV7-2 combines with J gene TRBJ1-2; TRBD1 agrees at 8 bases. This CDR3 contains 15 residues. V trimming: 5 bases; J trimming: 1 base; junction bases outside the gene matches: 6. Germline CDR1 is SGHTA and CDR2 is FQGNSA. The chain's CDR3 is CASSPSQGDNYGYTF. The CDR3 coding sequence is TGTGCCAGCAGCCCTTCACAGGGGGATAACTATGGCTACACCTTC.

This clonotype was observed at least ten times. This sequence joins TRBV20-1 and TRBJ2-3; D remains ambiguous. The CDR3 sequence is 12 residues long. Germline CDR1 is DFQATT and CDR2 is SNEGSKA (reference sequence). Trimming left V 2 bases short and J 1 base short, with 4 bases between. CDR3 nucleotide sequence: TGCAGTGCTAGATGGGGCACAGATACGCAGTATTTT. Translating it yields CSARWGTDTQYF.

This clonotype has at least ten counts. V usage is TRBV29-1 and J usage is TRBJ2-7; 8 bases align to TRBD2. Germline-derived CDR1 and CDR2 are SQVTM and ANQGSEA. CDR3 size: 14 residues. Trimming took 7 bases from V and 1 from J; bases not matched to a gene: 9. CDR3: CSAATSGFSYEQYF. The CDR3 nucleotides are TGCAGCGCCGCTACTAGCGGATTTTCCTACGAGCAGTACTTC.

This clonotype was detected ten times or more. This rearrangement joins TRBV10-3 to TRBJ1-4; 9 positions match TRBD1. CDR3 length: 16 residues. With V trimmed by 4 bases and J by 3 bases, 6 bases remained unmatched. CDR1 is ENHRY and CDR2 is SYGVKD in the germline V gene. The CDR3 region is CAISAGTGFANEKLFF. As DNA, the CDR3 is TGTGCCATCAGTGCGGGGACAGGGTTTGCTAATGAAAAACTGTTTTTT.

Concerning this clonotype itself: A much larger clone sits a single nucleotide away, making a read error possible. The V and J genes are TRBV6-2 or TRBV6-3 and TRBJ2-7; possibly TRBD1 or TRBD2 for D (5 bases each). There are 14 residues in the CDR3. CDR1 MNHEY and CDR2 SVGEGT come from the germline V gene. Trimming cost V 8 bases and J 3 bases, with 17 bases left between them. The CDR3 nucleotides read TGTGCCAGCGGTCGGGACGGATTTAGCTACGAGCAGTACTTC. Translation gives CASGRDGFSYEQYF.

This clonotype was seen repeatedly, ten times or more. This rearrangement joins TRBV29-1 to TRBJ1-1; D not resolved. CDR1 is SQVTM, CDR2 ANQGSEA, per germline. V gave up 3 bases and J gave up 1 base, with 9 bases separating them. CDR3 length equals 13 residues. Here the CDR3 DNA reads TGCAGCGTTGATTCGGCAGGGAACACTGAAGCTTTCTTT. It specifies CSVDSAGNTEAFF.

In this sample, this clonotype turned up many times. The junction and the germline gene differ at one end; a read error may be behind it. V gene TRBV27 combines with J gene TRBJ1-2, with D possibly matching TRBD1 (5 bases). CDR1 is MNHEY and CDR2 is SMNVEV in the germline V gene (reference sequence). CDR3 size: 14 residues. Here the CDR3 reads CASNPGGADGAENF. In DNA form, the CDR3 reads TGTGCCAGCAACCCTGGAGGGGCCGATGGGGCTGAGAACTTC.

This clonotype has at least ten counts. The V and J genes are TRBV28 and TRBJ2-3; perhaps D is TRBD1 or TRBD2 (5 bases each). V was clipped by 3 bases and J by 2 bases, with 15 bases between them. Per germline, CDR1 MDHEN and CDR2 SYDVKM. The CDR3 length is 16 residues. CDR3 amino acids: CASSFWGGPITDTQYF. CDR3 bases: TGTGCCAGCAGTTTCTGGGGCGGGCCCATCACAGATACGCAGTATTTT. Drawing the rest from reference TRBV28 and TRBJ2-3, the complete variable domain is DVKVTQSSRYLVKRTGEKVFLECVQDMDHENMFWYRQDPGLGLRLIYFSYDVKMKEKGDIPEGYSVSREKKERFSLILESASTNQTSMYLCASSFWGGPITDTQYFGPGTRLTVL.

This clonotype was seen at least ten times. V and J are TRBV29-1 and TRBJ2-7; weak D call: TRBD1 (7 bases). Trimming pared 0 bases from V and 3 bases from J, leaving 15 bases between. This CDR3 comprises 15 residues. The germline V gene has CDR1 SQVTM and CDR2 ANQGSEA. The chain's CDR3 is CSVEDQTGRHYEQYF. The CDR3 nucleotides are TGCAGCGTTGAAGATCAGACAGGGAGGCACTACGAGCAGTACTTC.

This clonotype was picked up many times. The CDR3 region is CASSQWTAENTEAFF. The CDR3, as DNA: TGCGCCAGCAGCCAATGGACGGCGGAGAACACTGAAGCTTTCTTT. V is TRBV4-1 and J is TRBJ1-1; no firm D call. V was pared by 2 bases and J by 1 base, with 11 bases between. In germline, CDR1 is MGHRA, CDR2 YSYEKL. The CDR3 has 15 amino acids.

This clonotype was observed many times. This chain links TRBV5-1 with TRBJ1-2; the D gene is possibly TRBD1 (5 bases). The CDR3 runs 15 residues. V lost 4 bases and J 4 bases, leaving 17 bases between the germline ends. In germline, CDR1 is SGHRS, CDR2 YFSETQ. This chain's CDR3 is CASSQKTEDIYGYTF. CDR3 nucleotides: TGCGCCAGCAGCCAAAAAACAGAGGACATCTATGGCTACACCTTC.

This clonotype was counted many times. The genes are TRBV12-3 or TRBV12-4 and TRBJ2-1; 9 bases map to TRBD1. The trim removed 6 bases at V and 7 bases at J, leaving 10 bases unmatched. This CDR3 has 15 amino acids. CDR3: CASSRSGDRVNEQFF. The DNA of the CDR3 is TGTGCCAGCAGCCGCTCCGGGGACAGGGTGAATGAGCAGTTCTTC.

In its sample, this clonotype was seen many times. J is TRBJ2-7 and V is TRBV20-1; tentative D call: TRBD1 (6 bases). This CDR3 has 14 residues. With 3 bases removed from V and 4 bases from J, the gap between germline ends came to 16 bases. Looked up from germline, CDR1 is DFQATT and CDR2 is SNEGSKA (reference sequence). The CDR3 DNA reads TGCAGTGCTAGGACAAGGGGGTTCGGGTACGAGCAGTACTTC. Translated, it gives CSARTRGFGYEQYF.

As for this clonotype: This may be a read error, as it is one base from a much larger clone. The V call is TRBV4-2, the J call TRBJ2-2; no definite D call. Germline V lookup: CDR1 LGHNA, CDR2 YNFKEQ. CDR3 length equals 15 residues. The CDR3 region has the DNA TGTGTCAGCAGCCACTGGCGGCAGAACACCGGGGAGCTGTTTTTT. Residues: CVSSHWRQNTGELFF.

In its sample, this clonotype was seen many times. V is TRBV27 and J is TRBJ2-3; no firm D call. V was shortened by 6 bases and J by 0 bases, with 4 bases between the two germline ends. Germline-derived CDR1 and CDR2 are MNHEY and SMNVEV (reference sequence). The CDR3 runs 12 residues. CDR3 in amino acids: CASRTSTDTQYF. Written as DNA, the CDR3 is TGTGCCAGCAGGACTAGCACAGATACGCAGTATTTT.

This clonotype was found many times. The chain recombines TRBV7-9 with TRBJ2-3; TRBD1 agrees at 10 bases. With V trimmed by 7 bases and J by 4 bases, 23 bases remained unmatched. Per germline, CDR1 SEHNR and CDR2 FQNEAQ (reference sequence). The CDR3 is made up of 20 amino acids. The CDR3 DNA is TGTGCCAGCATTGACGGGACAGGGGCCTTAATTAATTTCCGGCCAGATACGCAGTATTTT. It yields the protein CASIDGTGALINFRPDTQYF.